The 11 T cell receptor beta chains presented below share a single source sample, sequenced in a study of glioma-infiltrating T cells. Using RNA template, CDR3s of TCR alpha and beta were amplified with iRepertoire arm-PCR. MiXCR was run by TCRdb on the multiplex PCR reads, yielding one entry per CDR3 protein. This table holds 150,000 to 200,000 distinct CDR3 sequences, more than 25% found once. Material: glioma tissue, nonneoplastic brain tissue, or PBMCs (not recorded which). The receptors stem from a human donor with low-grade glioma or glioblastoma, undergoing nonglioma brain surgery, or in good health (not recorded which).

The rearrangement uses TRBV11-2 and TRBJ2-7; D not certain. Germline values: CDR1 SGHAT, CDR2 FQNNGV. Trimming left V 5 bases short and J 10 bases short, with 24 bases between. This CDR3 region has 15 residues. CDR3 loop: CASSLYPSYQENQYF. The CDR3 bases are TGTGCCAGCAGCCTCTACCCGTCGTACCAAGAGAACCAGTACTTC.

With regard to this clonotype: A read error may be the cause here, since a much bigger clone is one base away. The genes are TRBV7-3 and TRBJ2-6, with D perhaps given as TRBD1 or TRBD2 (5 bases each). Germline CDR1 is SGHTA and CDR2 is FQGTGA. There are 15 residues in the CDR3. The CDR3 bases are TGTGCCAGCAGACTATCCGGGGTTGGGGCCAAAGTCCTGACTTTC. Translating gives CASRLSGVGAKVLTF. Full variable domain (missing parts from reference TRBV7-3 and TRBJ2-6): GAGVSQTPSNKVTEKGKYVELRCDPISGHTALYWYRQSLGQGPEFLIYFQGTGAADDSGLPNDRFFAVRPEGSVSTLKIQRTERGDSAVYLCASRLSGVGAKVLTFGAGSRLTVL.

V usage is TRBV2 and J usage is TRBJ2-5; 7 bases agree with TRBD2. The germline V gene encodes CDR1 SNHLY and CDR2 FYNNEI. The CDR3 covers 14 residues. V was clipped by 8 bases and J by 1 base; unmatched bases: 7. CDR3 amino acids: CASVSLAAQETQYF. The CDR3, as DNA: TGTGCCAGCGTATCGCTAGCGGCCCAAGAGACCCAGTACTTC.

The table lists this clonotype with many counts. V and J are TRBV4-2 and TRBJ2-1; 9 bases line up with TRBD2. Germline V gene data show CDR1 as LGHNA and CDR2 as YNFKEQ. V was clipped by 4 bases and J by 4 bases; unmatched bases: 20. This CDR3 has 20 residues. The CDR3 loop reads CASSLEEYSSLAGPYNEQFF. The CDR3 coding sequence is TGTGCCAGCAGCCTTGAAGAGTACTCAAGCCTAGCGGGACCATACAATGAGCAGTTCTTC.

This clonotype appeared many times. The V gene is TRBV7-9, the J gene TRBJ2-7; D ambiguous. V dropped 5 bases and J dropped 0 bases, with 11 bases sitting between them. In germline, CDR1 is SEHNR, CDR2 FQNEAQ (reference sequence). This CDR3 is built from 14 residues. The CDR3, as DNA: TGTGCCAGCAGCCTCCCTACAAGCTCCTACGAGCAGTACTTC. Its translation: CASSLPTSSYEQYF.

This clonotype was counted a few times. This chain connects TRBV29-1 to TRBJ2-3; 10 positions match TRBD2. The CDR3 contains 19 residues. With V trimmed by 1 base and J by 6 bases, 19 bases remained unmatched. Germline-derived CDR1 and CDR2 are SQVTM and ANQGSEA. CDR3 sequence (DNA): TGCAGCGTTGAAGTATGGCTAGCGGGAGAGGTCGTCAAGGCGGATACGCAGTATTTT. As protein: CSVEVWLAGEVVKADTQYF.

Ten or more counts support this clonotype. The V call is TRBV7-9, the J call TRBJ1-5; tentatively, D is TRBD1 (6 bases). V was clipped by 5 bases and J by 5 bases, with 7 bases between them. Germline V gene data show CDR1 as SEHNR and CDR2 as FQNEAQ (reference sequence). This CDR3 contains 12 residues. CDR3 in DNA: TGTGCCAGCAGCAGGGGGGATCAGCCCCAGCATTTT. Its protein is CASSRGDQPQHF.

This clonotype was found many times. The V call is TRBV6-6, the J call TRBJ1-5; D remains unclear. This CDR3 has 15 amino acids. V was shortened by 0 bases and J by 4 bases, with 10 bases between the two germline ends. Germline-derived CDR1 and CDR2 are MNHNY and SVGAGI (reference sequence). CDR3 residues: CASSYSTVFNQPQHF. CDR3 nucleotide sequence: TGTGCCAGCAGTTACTCGACCGTTTTTAATCAGCCCCAGCATTTT.

This clonotype was seen many times. The V call is TRBV6-2 or TRBV6-3, the J call TRBJ2-4; possible D gene TRBD2, 5 bases. The V end lost 0 bases, the J end lost 7 bases, and 10 bases lay between the germline ends. Germline V gene data show CDR1 as MNHEY and CDR2 as SVGEGT. The CDR3 runs 14 residues. CDR3 residues: CASSYSDSVNIQYF. The CDR3 DNA reads TGTGCCAGCAGTTACTCGGATAGCGTTAACATTCAGTACTTC.

Comments on this clonotype: Possible read error: a much larger clone is one base away. V is TRBV2 and J is TRBJ1-1, with unresolved D. The CDR3 covers 12 residues. The V gene's germline CDR1 is SNHLY and CDR2 FYNNEI. Trimming stripped 7 bases from V and 6 bases from J, with 12 bases between. The CDR3 nucleotides read TGTGCCAGCAAGAGAATGGGCGCTGAAGCTTTCTTT. As protein: CASKRMGAEAFF.

This chain connects TRBV6-1 to TRBJ2-3; TRBD2 aligns across 10 bases. Trimming at V came to 6 bases and at J to 7 bases, leaving 10 bases not matched to a gene. The CDR3 is 15 residues long. Germline-derived CDR1 and CDR2 are MNHNS and SASEGT. In DNA form, the CDR3 reads TGTGCCAGCAGCCCACACCTAGCGGGAGTAAATACGCAGTATTTT. It specifies CASSPHLAGVNTQYF.